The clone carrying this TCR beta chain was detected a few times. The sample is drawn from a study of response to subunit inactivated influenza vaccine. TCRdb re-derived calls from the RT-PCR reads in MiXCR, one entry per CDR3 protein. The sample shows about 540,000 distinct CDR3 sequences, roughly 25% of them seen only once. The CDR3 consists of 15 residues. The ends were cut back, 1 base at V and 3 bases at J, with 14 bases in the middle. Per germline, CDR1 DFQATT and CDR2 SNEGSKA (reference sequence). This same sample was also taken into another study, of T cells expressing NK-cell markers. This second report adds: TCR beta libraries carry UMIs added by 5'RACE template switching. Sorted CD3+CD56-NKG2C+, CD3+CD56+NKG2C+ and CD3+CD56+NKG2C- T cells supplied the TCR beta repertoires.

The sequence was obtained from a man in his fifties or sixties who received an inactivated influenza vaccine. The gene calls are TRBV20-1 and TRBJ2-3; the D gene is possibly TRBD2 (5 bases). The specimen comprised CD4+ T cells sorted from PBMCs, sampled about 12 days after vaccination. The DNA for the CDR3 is TGCAGTGCTAGAGGGGGAAGAGGGAATACAGATACGCAGTATTTT. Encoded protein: CSARGGRGNTDTQYF.